This section outlines one TCR beta chain sequence together with its context. Naive CD8 cells were CD45RO-negative, positively selected for CCR7, excluding terminally differentiated effector memory CD45RA+ cells. The sample is drawn from a study of shared clonotypes between healthy human individuals. The table came from immunoSEQ multiplex PCR; TCRdb's copy has only in-frame clones and leaves some out. The table has hundreds of thousands of clones, approximately 96% seen once. The junction had 3 bases not matched to a gene; V was cut back by 2 bases and J by 4 bases. Germline CDR1 and CDR2: SEHNR and FQNEAQ (reference sequence). CDR3 size: 14 residues.

The specimen sequenced was naive CD8+ T cells sorted from blood. This receptor was identified in a woman in her 30s in good health. The J gene is TRBJ2-7, the V gene TRBV7-9; TRBD1 matches at 9 bases. CDR3 DNA: TGTGCCAGCAGCTTAAGGGACAGGGAATACGAGCAGTACTTC. This encodes CASSLRDREYEQYF.